A single sample is the source of the 20 T cell receptor beta chains below, sequenced in a study of cytomegalovirus exposure and HLA in healthy donors. The PCR used 60 Vbeta and 13 Jbeta primers. Profiling relied on immunoSEQ multiplex PCR, and the TCRdb table lists in-frame clones only, not all of them. In total, the table holds 150,000 or so clones. Sequencing input: PBMCs. These TCRs come from a woman under 30 in good health and CMV-seronegative.

The rearrangement uses TRBV5-1 and TRBJ2-7; D is uncertain. The CDR3 covers 15 residues. Germline V lookup: CDR1 SGHRS, CDR2 YFSETQ. V lost 1 base, J lost 0 bases, and 11 bases lay in between. In DNA form, the CDR3 reads TGCGCCAGCAGCTTGTCTGTTAGCAGCTCCTACGAGCAGTACGTC. It specifies CASSLSVSSSYEQYV.

The rearrangement uses TRBV7-3 and TRBJ2-1; TRBD2 matches at 12 bases. J gave up 7 bases and V 6 bases, and 10 bases lay outside the gene matches. This CDR3 spans 16 amino acids. The germline CDR1 and CDR2 sequences are SGHTA and FQGTGA. The DNA of the CDR3 is TGTGCCAGCAGATCCGGGACTAGCGGGTCAACAAATGAGCAGTTCTTC. This codes for CASRSGTSGSTNEQFF.

The chain is built from TRBV5-1 and TRBJ2-7; a possible D gene is TRBD2 (6 bases). CDR3 length equals 14 residues. The V and J ends lost 4 bases and 4 bases respectively, with 15 bases between them. The germline V gene encodes CDR1 SGHRS and CDR2 YFSETQ. CDR3 sequence (DNA): TGCGCCAGCAGCCCGGGGACGGCGGGATACGAGCAGTACGTC. Amino acids: CASSPGTAGYEQYV.

The chain couples TRBV6-5 to TRBJ2-7; the D gene is possibly TRBD1 (6 bases). Trimming shortened V by 8 bases and J by 3 bases, and 11 bases separated the two germline ends. Germline V gives CDR1 MNHEY, CDR2 SVGAGI. This CDR3 contains 12 residues. This CDR3 is CASGQSIYEQYF. CDR3 coding DNA: TGTGCCAGCGGACAGTCCATCTACGAGCAGTACTTC.

The chain couples TRBV11-3 to TRBJ2-1; D is undetermined. This CDR3 contains 16 residues. CDR1 SGHNT and CDR2 YENEEA come from the germline V gene. Trimming pared 5 bases from V and 7 bases from J, leaving 21 bases between. The CDR3: CASSPRKYSDRNEQFF. Here the CDR3 DNA reads TGTGCCAGCAGCCCCAGGAAATACAGTGATAGGAATGAGCAGTTCTTC.

The chain links TRBV30 to TRBJ1-6, with D possibly being TRBD1 (5 bases). The V end was cut by 1 base, the J end by 7 bases, with 11 bases between. This CDR3 has 14 amino acids. CDR1 GTSNPN and CDR2 SVGIG come from the germline V gene (reference sequence). CDR3 DNA: TGTGCCTGGAGTGGACCAAGACAGAATTCACCCCTCCACTTT. It encodes CAWSGPRQNSPLHF.

The gene calls are TRBV2 and TRBJ2-7; no definite D call. V lost 3 bases to trimming and J lost 7 bases, with 13 bases between them. Germline CDR1 and CDR2: SNHLY and FYNNEI. This CDR3 has 13 residues. In DNA form, the CDR3 reads TGTGCCAGCAGTGATTCGGCCTTAAGGGAGCAGTACGTC. Its translation is CASSDSALREQYV.

The J gene is TRBJ1-2, the V gene TRBV9; TRBD1 matches at 7 bases. The CDR3 extends over 15 amino acids. Per germline, CDR1 SGDLS and CDR2 YYNGEE. The V segment lost 0 bases and the J segment 7 bases; nucleotides outside the gene matches: 9. The CDR3 sequence is CASSVEGGRGVGYTF. The CDR3 coding sequence is TGTGCCAGCAGCGTAGAAGGGGGCAGGGGTGTTGGCTACACCTTC.

The V gene is TRBV28, the J gene TRBJ2-7; the match to TRBD2 covers 8 bases. The CDR3 covers 14 residues. V shed 5 bases, J shed 3 bases, and the junction held 6 bases outside the gene matches. The germline V gene encodes CDR1 MDHEN and CDR2 SYDVKM. CDR3 in amino acids: CASSVAGPIYEQYV. For the CDR3, the DNA is TGTGCCAGCAGTGTAGCGGGACCTATCTACGAGCAGTACGTC.

The V and J genes are TRBV19 and TRBJ1-5; D not resolved. The CDR3 loop spans 15 amino acids. Trimming shortened V by 1 base and J by 3 bases, and 10 bases separated the two germline ends. CDR1 is LNHDA and CDR2 is SQIVND in the germline V gene (reference sequence). The CDR3 loop is CASSIVALLNQPQHF. The CDR3 nucleotides are TGTGCCAGTAGTATAGTAGCGCTCCTCAATCAGCCCCAGCATTTT.

V usage is TRBV6-6 and J usage is TRBJ2-5; 7 bases are shared with TRBD2. Trimming removed 2 bases from V and 1 base from J; junction bases left unmatched: 7. The CDR3 consists of 16 residues. The germline CDR1 and CDR2 sequences are MNHNY and SVGAGI (reference sequence). CDR3 sequence reads: CASSYTAGEGQETQYF. The CDR3 nucleotides read TGTGCCAGCAGTTACACGGCGGGGGAGGGCCAAGAGACCCAGTACTTC.

V gene TRBV9 combines with J gene TRBJ1-5; no firm D call. Germline V CDR1 and CDR2: SGDLS, YYNGEE. V lost 0 bases, J lost 6 bases, and 10 bases lay in between. The CDR3 consists of 14 residues. CDR3 in amino acids: CASSVVPTSQPQHF. CDR3 DNA sequence: TGTGCCAGCAGCGTAGTACCGACTAGTCAGCCCCAGCATTTT.

This chain joins TRBV19 and TRBJ2-3; D is possibly TRBD1 (6 bases). The CDR3 sequence is 15 residues long. Germline-derived CDR1 and CDR2 are LNHDA and SQIVND (reference sequence). V shed 5 bases and J shed 6 bases, with 18 bases lying between them. CDR3 in amino acids: CASSSGVGKGDTQYF. CDR3 in DNA: TGTGCCAGTAGTTCAGGGGTAGGCAAGGGGGATACGCAGTATTTT.

This chain connects TRBV5-1 to TRBJ2-1; TRBD2 agrees at 14 bases. J lost 8 bases, V lost 4 bases, and 5 bases had no gene match. The CDR3 totals 15 residues. Germline CDR1 reads SGHRS; CDR2 reads YFSETQ. The CDR3 here is CASSLTSGRVYEQFF. DNA of the CDR3: TGCGCCAGCAGCCTGACTAGCGGGAGGGTCTATGAGCAGTTCTTC.

The CDR3 DNA sequence: TGTGCCAGCAGCCGGGAAGCGACAGGGAATGGCTACACCTTC. It specifies CASSREATGNGYTF. The chain recombines TRBV4-2 with TRBJ1-2; the match to TRBD1 covers 7 bases. Germline CDR1 reads LGHNA; CDR2 reads YNFKEQ. Unmatched junction bases numbered 8, after V lost 4 bases and J lost 6 bases. The CDR3 loop spans 14 amino acids.

On this clone itself: Other DNA sequences in the same sample also yield this CDR3. The rearrangement links TRBV6-5 to TRBJ2-3; 9 positions agree with TRBD1. J was trimmed by 3 bases and V by 6 bases; bases with no gene match: 7. CDR3 length equals 15 residues. Germline CDR1 MNHEY, CDR2 SVGAGI. The CDR3 reads CASRLQGARTDTQYF. CDR3 coding DNA: TGTGCCAGCAGGCTACAGGGGGCGCGAACAGATACGCAGTATTTT.

The chain carries TRBV7-9 and TRBJ2-7; 7 bases fit TRBD2. The CDR3 is 14 amino acids. Per the germline V gene, CDR1 is SEHNR and CDR2 is FQNEAQ (reference sequence). After removal of 1 base from V and 6 bases from J, the junction contained 6 bases not matched to a gene. In DNA, the CDR3 is TGTGCCAGCAGCTTAGGGCTAGCGGTAGCCGAGCAGTACGTC. The encoded protein is CASSLGLAVAEQYV.

The rearrangement links TRBV11-1 to TRBJ2-5, with no clear D. CDR3 size: 13 residues. Trimming took off 5 bases at V and 5 bases at J, with 12 bases between the two ends. Germline V CDR1 and CDR2: SGHAT, FQDESV (reference sequence). In DNA, the CDR3 is TGTGCCAGCAGCGATCTATCCCGGGAGACCCAGTACTTC. Its translation is CASSDLSRETQYF.

The chain employs TRBV11-2 and TRBJ1-1; D gene ambiguous. The length of the CDR3 is 12 residues. Germline CDR1 and CDR2: SGHAT and FQNNGV. The ends were cut back, 8 bases at V and 4 bases at J, with 11 bases in the middle. The CDR3 loop reads CASLNGFTEAFF. The DNA for the CDR3 is TGTGCCAGCCTCAACGGGTTCACTGAAGCTTTCTTT.

The chain carries TRBV4-2 and TRBJ2-2; TRBD1 aligns across 7 bases. The CDR3 spans 14 residues. CDR1 is LGHNA and CDR2 is YNFKEQ in the germline V gene. V lost 0 bases, J lost 6 bases, and 1 base stayed unmatched. This CDR3 is CASSQDRGPGELFF. The CDR3 DNA follows: TGTGCCAGCAGCCAAGATAGGGGGCCCGGGGAGCTGTTTTTT.